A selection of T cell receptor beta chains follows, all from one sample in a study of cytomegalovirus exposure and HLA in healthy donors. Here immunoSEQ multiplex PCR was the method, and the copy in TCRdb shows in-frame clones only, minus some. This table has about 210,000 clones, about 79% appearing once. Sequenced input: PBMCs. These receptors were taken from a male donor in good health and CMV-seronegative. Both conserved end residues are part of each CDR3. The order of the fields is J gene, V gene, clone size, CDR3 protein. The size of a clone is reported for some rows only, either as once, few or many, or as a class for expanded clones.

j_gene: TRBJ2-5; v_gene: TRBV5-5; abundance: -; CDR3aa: CASTPRGAQETQYF
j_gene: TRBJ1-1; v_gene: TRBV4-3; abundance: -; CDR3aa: CASSQDSGTEAFF
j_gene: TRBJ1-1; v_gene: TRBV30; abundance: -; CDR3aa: CAWSTGQGNTEAFF
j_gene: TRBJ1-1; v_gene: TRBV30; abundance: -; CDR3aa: CAWLTGAPRRAEAFF
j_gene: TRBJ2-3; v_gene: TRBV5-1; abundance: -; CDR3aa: CASSPGQASTDTQYF
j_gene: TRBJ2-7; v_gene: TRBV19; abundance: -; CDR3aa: CGAGDGYEQYF
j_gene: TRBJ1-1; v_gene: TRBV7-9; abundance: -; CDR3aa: CASSHKGQVGNTEAFF
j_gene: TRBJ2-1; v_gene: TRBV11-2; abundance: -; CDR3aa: CASSLAPGGYNEQFF
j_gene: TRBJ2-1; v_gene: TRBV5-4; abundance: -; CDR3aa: CASSLGGQEFYNEQFF
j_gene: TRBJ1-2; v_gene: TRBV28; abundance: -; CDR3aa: CASSIAPGVGYGYTF
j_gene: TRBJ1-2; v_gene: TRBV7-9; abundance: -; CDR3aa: CASSFPGNGDYGYTF
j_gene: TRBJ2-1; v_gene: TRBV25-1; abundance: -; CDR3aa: CASGDSYNEQFF
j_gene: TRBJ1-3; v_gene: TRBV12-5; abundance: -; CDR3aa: CASSGSSGNTIYF
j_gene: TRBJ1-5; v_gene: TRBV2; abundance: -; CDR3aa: CASSEYVMDRGDQPQHF
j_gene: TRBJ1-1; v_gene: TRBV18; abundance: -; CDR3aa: CASLQGRSEAFF
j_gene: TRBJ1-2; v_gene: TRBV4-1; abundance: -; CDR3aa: CASSHPIGENYGYTF
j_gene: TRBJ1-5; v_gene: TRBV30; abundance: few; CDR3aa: CAWSYREFGNQPQHF
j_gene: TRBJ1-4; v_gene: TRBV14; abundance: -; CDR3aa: CASSKWTGESEKLFF
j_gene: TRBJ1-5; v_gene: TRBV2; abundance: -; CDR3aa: CASTTDRGNQPQHF
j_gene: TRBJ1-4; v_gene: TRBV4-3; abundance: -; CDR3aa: CASSLGQGERTEKLFF
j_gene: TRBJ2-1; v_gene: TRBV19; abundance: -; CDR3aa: CASSKGQGHDNEQFF
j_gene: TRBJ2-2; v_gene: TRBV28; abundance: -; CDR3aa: CASSRGGGELFF
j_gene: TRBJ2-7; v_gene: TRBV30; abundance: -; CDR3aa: CAWTSGAYEQYF
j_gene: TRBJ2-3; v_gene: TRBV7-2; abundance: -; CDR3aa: CASSSPTLLAGVTDTQYF
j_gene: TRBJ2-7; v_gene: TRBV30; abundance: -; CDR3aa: CAWSVLGHGGEQYF
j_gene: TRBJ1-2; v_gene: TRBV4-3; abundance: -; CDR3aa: CASSQDWAENGYTF
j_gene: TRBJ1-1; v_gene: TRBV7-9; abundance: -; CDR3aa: CASIRPGDPEAFF
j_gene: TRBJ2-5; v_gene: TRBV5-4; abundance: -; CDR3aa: CASSLASGGRETQYF
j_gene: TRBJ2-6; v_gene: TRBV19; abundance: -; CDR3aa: CASSMGRGAGGRANVLTF
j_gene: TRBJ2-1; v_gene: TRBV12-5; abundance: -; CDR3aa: CASGLRAGGEQFF
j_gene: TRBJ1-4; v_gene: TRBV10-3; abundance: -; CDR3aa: CAIPNRTGACEKLFF
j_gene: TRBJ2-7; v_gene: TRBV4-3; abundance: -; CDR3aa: CASSQVRQATYEQYF
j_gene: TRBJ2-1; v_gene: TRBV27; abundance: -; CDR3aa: CASSFLGRGSDNEQFF
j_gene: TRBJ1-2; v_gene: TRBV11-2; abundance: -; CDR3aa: CASSPGTGGFNYGYTF
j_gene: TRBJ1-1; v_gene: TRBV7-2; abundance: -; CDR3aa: CASSLEGQGTEAFF
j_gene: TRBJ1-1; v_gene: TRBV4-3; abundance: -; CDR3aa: CASSQAQAHTEAFF
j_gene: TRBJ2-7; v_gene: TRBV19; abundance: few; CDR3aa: CASSIGRFYEQYF
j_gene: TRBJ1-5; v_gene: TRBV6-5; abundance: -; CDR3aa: CASSYGRGYQPQHF
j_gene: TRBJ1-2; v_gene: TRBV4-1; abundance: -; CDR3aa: CASSQIDRVAGYTF
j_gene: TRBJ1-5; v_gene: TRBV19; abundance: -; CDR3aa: CASRTGRFGQPQHF
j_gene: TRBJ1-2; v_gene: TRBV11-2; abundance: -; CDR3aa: CASSLARDYGYTF
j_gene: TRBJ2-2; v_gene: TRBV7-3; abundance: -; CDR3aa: CASSRQGGGTGELFF
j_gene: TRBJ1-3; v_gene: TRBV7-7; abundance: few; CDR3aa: CASSPDSPDPSGNTIYF
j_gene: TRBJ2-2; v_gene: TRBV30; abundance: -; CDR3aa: CAWGDRGTNTGELFF
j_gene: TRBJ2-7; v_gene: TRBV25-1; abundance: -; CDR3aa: CASSEYSGGSYEQYF
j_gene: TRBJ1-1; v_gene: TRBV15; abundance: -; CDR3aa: CATSKGNAGRLNTEAFF
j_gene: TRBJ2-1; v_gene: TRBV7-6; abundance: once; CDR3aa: CASSLEPGRGTNEQFF
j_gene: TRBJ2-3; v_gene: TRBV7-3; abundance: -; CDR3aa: CASSSSDTQYF
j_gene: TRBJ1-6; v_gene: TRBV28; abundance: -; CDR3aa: CASRVRGQYHSPLHF
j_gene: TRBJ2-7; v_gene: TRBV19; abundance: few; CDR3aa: CASSTGSLYEQYF
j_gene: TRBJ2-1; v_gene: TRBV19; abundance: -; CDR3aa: CASSRAPPLTGNRKRNEQFF
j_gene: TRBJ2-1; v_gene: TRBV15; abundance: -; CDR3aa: CATLKAGGSSYNEQFF
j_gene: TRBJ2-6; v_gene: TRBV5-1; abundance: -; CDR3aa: CASSPPSWTGVRSGANVLTF
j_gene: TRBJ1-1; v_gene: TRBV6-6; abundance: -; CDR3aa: CASSGPAGTEAFF
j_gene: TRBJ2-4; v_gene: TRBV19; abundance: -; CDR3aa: CASSMGGTKNIQYF
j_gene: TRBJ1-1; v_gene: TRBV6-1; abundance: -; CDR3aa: CASRIQGPTEAFF
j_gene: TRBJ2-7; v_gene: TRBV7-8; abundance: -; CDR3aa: CASSFGEYEQYF
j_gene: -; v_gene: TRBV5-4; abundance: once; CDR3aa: CASSFLAQPYEQYF
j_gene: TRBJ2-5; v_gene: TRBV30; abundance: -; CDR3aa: CAWSSQGSVETQYF
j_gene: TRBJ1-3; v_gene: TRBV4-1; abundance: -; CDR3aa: CASSQNEGAGNTIYF